Only a few counts were recorded for the clone carrying this TCR beta chain. The amount of total RNA extracted per sample was at least 6 micrograms. Primed by a sample-barcoded 5' primer and a J-beta primer mix, a second PCR proceeded for about 6 to 12 cycles. TCRdb redid the calling of the 5' RACE reads with MiXCR, one entry per CDR3 protein. This repertoire shows 1,500,000 or so distinct CDR3 sequences, 35% to 45% found once; its top ten account for less than 5%. The CDR3 spans 19 residues. The V and J ends lost 9 bases and 0 bases, in that order; junction bases with no gene match: 17. CDR1 is MNHNS, CDR2 SASEGT, per germline. This sample was taken from a study of blood T cells in healthy people across ages.

The source of this sequence is a woman under 30 in good health. Sequencing was performed on blood. The chain uses TRBV6-1 and TRBJ1-4; 9 bases align to TRBD1. CDR3 coding DNA: TGTGCCAGTACCTTACTTTGGACAGGGGCGGGTGCAACTAATGAAAAACTGTTTTTT. Translation: CASTLLWTGAGATNEKLFF.